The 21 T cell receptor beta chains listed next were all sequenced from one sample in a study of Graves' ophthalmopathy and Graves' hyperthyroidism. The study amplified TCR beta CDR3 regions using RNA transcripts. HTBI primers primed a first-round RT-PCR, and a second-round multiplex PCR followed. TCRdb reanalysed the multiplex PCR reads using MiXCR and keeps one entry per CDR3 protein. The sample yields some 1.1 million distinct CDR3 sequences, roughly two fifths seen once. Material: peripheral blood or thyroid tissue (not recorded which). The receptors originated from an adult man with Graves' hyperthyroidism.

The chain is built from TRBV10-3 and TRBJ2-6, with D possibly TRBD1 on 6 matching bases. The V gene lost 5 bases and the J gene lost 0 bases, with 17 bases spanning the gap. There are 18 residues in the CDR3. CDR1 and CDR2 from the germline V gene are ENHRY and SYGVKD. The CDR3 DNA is TGTGCCATCAGTAAAGAGACAGGTCGCCTCTCTGGGGCCAACGTCCTGACTTTC. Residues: CAISKETGRLSGANVLTF.

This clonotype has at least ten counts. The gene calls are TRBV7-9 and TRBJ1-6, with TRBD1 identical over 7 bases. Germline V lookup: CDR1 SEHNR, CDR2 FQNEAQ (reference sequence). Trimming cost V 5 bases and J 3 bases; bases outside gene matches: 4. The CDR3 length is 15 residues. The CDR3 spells CASSPGQFYNSPLHF. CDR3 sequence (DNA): TGTGCCAGCAGCCCGGGACAGTTCTATAATTCACCCCTCCACTTT.

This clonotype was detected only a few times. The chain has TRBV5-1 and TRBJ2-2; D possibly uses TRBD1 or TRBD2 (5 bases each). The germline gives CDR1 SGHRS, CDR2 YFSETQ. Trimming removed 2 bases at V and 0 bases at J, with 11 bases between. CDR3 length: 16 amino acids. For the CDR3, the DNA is TGCGCCAGCAGCTTCCCAGAGGGGTCGAACACCGGGGAGCTGTTTTTT. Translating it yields CASSFPEGSNTGELFF.

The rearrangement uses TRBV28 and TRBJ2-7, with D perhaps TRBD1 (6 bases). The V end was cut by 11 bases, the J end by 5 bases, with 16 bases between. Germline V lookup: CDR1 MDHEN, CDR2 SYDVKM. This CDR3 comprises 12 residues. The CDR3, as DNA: TGTGCCGTAAACAGGGCCGCCGACGAGCAGTACTTC. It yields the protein CAVNRAADEQYF.

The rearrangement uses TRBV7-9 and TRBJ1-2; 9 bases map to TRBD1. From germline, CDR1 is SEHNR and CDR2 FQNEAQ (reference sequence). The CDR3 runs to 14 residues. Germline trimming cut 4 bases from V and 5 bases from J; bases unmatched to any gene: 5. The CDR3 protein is CASSWRDRAYGYTF. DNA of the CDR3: TGTGCCAGCAGCTGGCGGGACAGGGCGTATGGCTACACCTTC.

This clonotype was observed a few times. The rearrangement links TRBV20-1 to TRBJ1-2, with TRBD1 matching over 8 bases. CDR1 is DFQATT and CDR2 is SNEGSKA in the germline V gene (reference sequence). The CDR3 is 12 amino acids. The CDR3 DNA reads TGCGGATCAGGACAGGGCGGCTATGGCTACACCTTC. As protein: CGSGQGGYGYTF.

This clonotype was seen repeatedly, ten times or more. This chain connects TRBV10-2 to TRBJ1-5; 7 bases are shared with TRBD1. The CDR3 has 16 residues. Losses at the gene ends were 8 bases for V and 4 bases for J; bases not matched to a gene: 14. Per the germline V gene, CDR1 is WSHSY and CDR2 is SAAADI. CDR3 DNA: TGCGCCAGCGTCGACAGGGAAGGGGGATATAATCAGCCCCAGCATTTT. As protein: CASVDREGGYNQPQHF.

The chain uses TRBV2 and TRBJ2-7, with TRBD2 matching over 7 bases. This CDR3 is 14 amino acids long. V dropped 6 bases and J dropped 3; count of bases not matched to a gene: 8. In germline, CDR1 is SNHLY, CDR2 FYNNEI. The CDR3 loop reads CASSPGEGRYEQYF. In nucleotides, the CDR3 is TGTGCCAGCAGCCCGGGGGAGGGGCGCTACGAGCAGTACTTC.

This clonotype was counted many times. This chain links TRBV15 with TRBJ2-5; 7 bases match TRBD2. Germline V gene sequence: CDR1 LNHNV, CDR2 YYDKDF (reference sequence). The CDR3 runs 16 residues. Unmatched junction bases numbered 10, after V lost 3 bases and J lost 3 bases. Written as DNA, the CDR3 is TGTGCCACCAGCAGGAGGCGGCTAGCGGAAAAAGAGACCCAGTACTTC. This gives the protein CATSRRRLAEKETQYF. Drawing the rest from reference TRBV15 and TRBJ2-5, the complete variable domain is DAMVIQNPRYQVTQFGKPVTLSCSQTLNHNVMYWYQQKSSQAPKLLFHYYDKDFNNEADTPDNFQSRRPNTSFCFLDIRSPGLGDTAMYLCATSRRRLAEKETQYFGPGTRLLVL.

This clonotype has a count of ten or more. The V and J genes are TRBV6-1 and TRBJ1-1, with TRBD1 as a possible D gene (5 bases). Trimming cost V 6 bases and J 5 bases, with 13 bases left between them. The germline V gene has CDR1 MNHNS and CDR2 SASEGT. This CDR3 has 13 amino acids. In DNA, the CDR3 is TGTGCCAGCAGGATGGCAGGGACTACTGAAGCTTTCTTT. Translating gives CASRMAGTTEAFF.

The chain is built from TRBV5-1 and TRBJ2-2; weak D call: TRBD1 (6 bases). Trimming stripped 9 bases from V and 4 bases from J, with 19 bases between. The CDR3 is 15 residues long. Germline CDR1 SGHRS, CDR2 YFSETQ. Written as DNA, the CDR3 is TGCGCCACCCGCCAGGGGCAGCCGGGCACCGGGGAGCTGTTTTTT. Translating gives CATRQGQPGTGELFF.

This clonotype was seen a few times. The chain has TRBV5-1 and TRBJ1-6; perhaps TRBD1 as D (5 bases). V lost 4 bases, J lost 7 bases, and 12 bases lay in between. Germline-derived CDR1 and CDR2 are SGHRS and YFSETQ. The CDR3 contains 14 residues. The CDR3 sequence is CASSQDGGNSPLHF. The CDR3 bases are TGCGCCAGCAGCCAAGATGGGGGGAATTCACCCCTCCACTTT.

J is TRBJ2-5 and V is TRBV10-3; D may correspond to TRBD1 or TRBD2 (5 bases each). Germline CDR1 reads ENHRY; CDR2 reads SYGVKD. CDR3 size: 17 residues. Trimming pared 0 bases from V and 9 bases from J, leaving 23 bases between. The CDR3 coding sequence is TGTGCCATCAGTGAGTCGTGGGACCCCGGCCGGAATCAGCCCCAGTACTTC. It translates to CAISESWDPGRNQPQYF.

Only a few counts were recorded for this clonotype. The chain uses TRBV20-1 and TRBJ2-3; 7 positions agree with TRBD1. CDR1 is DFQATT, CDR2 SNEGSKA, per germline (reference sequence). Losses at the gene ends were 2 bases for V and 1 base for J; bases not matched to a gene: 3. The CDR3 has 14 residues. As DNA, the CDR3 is TGCAGTGCTAGACCTACAGGGGGCACAGATACGCAGTATTTT. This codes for CSARPTGGTDTQYF.

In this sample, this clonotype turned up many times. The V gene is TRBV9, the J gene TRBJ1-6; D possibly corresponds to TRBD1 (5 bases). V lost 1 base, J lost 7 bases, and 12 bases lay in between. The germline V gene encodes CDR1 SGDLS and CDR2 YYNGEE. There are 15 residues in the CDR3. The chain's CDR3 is CASSVSGGVNSPLHF. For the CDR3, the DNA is TGTGCCAGCAGCGTATCTGGGGGAGTGAATTCACCCCTCCACTTT.

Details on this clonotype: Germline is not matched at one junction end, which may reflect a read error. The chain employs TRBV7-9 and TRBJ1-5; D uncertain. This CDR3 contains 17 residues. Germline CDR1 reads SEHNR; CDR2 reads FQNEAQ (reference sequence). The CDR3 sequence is CASSTTTRRGSNQPQHF. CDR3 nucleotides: TGCGCCAGCAGCACAACGACCAGACGCGGGAGCAATCAGCCCCAGCATTTT.

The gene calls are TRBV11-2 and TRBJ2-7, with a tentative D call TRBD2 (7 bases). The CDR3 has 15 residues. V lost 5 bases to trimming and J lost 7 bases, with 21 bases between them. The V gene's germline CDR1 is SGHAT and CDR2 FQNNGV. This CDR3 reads CASSRGGRPGSEQYF. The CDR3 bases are TGTGCCAGCAGCAGGGGGGGCCGCCCGGGATCGGAGCAGTACTTC.

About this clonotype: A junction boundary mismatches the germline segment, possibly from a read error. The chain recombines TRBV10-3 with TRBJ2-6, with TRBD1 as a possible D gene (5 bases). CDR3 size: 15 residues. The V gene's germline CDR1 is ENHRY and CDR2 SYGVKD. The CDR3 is CASSEGVDRANVLTF. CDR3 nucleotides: TGTGCCAGCAGTGAAGGAGTGGACAGGGCCAACGTCCTGACTTTC.

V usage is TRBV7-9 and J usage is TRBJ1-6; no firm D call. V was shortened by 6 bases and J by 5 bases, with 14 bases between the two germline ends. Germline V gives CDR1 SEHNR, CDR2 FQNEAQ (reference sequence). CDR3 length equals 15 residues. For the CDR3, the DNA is TGTGCCAGCAGTAAACGGGGATCCGATAATTCACCCCTCCACTTT. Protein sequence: CASSKRGSDNSPLHF. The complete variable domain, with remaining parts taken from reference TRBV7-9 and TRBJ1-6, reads DTGVSQNPRHKITKRGQNVTFRCDPISEHNRLYWYRQTLGQGPEFLTYFQNEAQLEKSRLLSDRFSAERPKGSFSTLEIQRTEQGDSAMYLCASSKRGSDNSPLHFGNGTRLTVT.

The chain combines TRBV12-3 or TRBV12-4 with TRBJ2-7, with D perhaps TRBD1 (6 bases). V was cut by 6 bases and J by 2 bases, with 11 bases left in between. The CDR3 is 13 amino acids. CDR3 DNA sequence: TGTGCCAGCAGCAAGGACAGTCCCTACGAGCAGTACTTC. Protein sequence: CASSKDSPYEQYF.

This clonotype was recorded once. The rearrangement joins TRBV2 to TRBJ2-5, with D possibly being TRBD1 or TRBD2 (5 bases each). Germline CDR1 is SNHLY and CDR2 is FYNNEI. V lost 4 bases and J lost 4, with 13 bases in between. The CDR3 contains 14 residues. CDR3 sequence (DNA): TGTGCCAGCAGTGGTGCTAGTGGGGGAGAGACCCAGTACTTC. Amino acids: CASSGASGGETQYF. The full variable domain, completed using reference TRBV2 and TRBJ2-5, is EPEVTQTPSHQVTQMGQEVILRCVPISNHLYFYWYRQILGQKVEFLVSFYNNEISEKSEIFDDQFSVERPDGSNFTLKIRSTKLEDSAMYFCASSGASGGETQYFGPGTRLLVL.